This is a list of T cell receptor beta chains from one sample in a study of OX40 agonist ivuxolimab in advanced cancers. TCRdb's copy holds only in-frame clones and misses some; the assay was immunoSEQ multiplex PCR. Of about 79,000 clones listed, roughly 88% were seen once; the top ten hold about 0.35%. The sample consisted of CD4+ or CD8+ T cells sorted from blood, taken in a trial of the OX40 agonist ivuxolimab. The receptors were gathered from an adult with an advanced solid tumor such as melanoma, head and neck, liver or kidney cancer. CDR3s leave out the opening cysteine and the closing phenylalanine or tryptophan. A clone size is listed for some rows: how often the clone was seen (once, few, many), or a class if it is expanded.

12 | TRBV2 | NA | ASGLQGDTGELF
15 | TRBV19 | NA | ASRLNSGVGLDNEQF
15 | TRBV27 | NA | ASSSELAGAGTDTQY
12 | TRBV2 | NA | ASRAGQYTGELF
13 | TRBV18 | NA | ASSPPDRGRNIQY
19 | TRBV4-1 | NA | ASSQEINRGLLSPTNEKLF
13 | TRBV5-8 | NA | ASSAGTGWYNEQF
12 | TRBV5-1 | once | ASSLGLLNTEAF
11 | TRBV7-6 | NA | ASSIGRVGELF
12 | TRBV7-7 | NA | ASSLDGDEEPQH
11 | TRBV6-5 | NA | ASSYDRNYGYT
12 | TRBV29-1 | NA | SVASGTGNQPQH
11 | TRBV7-9 | once | ASSFGVQETQY
11 | TRBV19 | NA | ASRPGGGNEQF
13 | TRBV2 | NA | ASSTQPPSNQPQH
12 | TRBV5-4 | NA | ASSWGEGRETQY